This T cell receptor (beta chain) is drawn from a study of CD8 T cells in ankylosing spondylitis. Turning to this clonotype: Its antigen remains unknown.

Study-level findings and limits: Ankylosing spondylitis blood appeared to carry a characteristic TCR beta motif of several highly homologous variants.

A quantitative 5'-RACE method, one with molecular barcodes, was used to make TCR beta libraries. TCRdb recomputed calls from the 5' RACE reads with MiXCR, one row per CDR3 protein. Of hundreds of thousands of distinct CDR3 sequences in the sample, around 11% were seen once. The TCR comes from a male donor with ankylosing spondylitis. The specimen sequenced was blood, either unsorted or a sorted T cell fraction (not recorded which).

The CDR3 DNA follows: TGTGCCAGCAGTCCGCGTCCCGGGACTAGCGGACAAGAGACCCAGTACTTC. This translates into CASSPRPGTSGQETQYF. This chain joins TRBV28 and TRBJ2-5; 11 positions match TRBD2. Germline-derived CDR1 and CDR2 are MDHEN and SYDVKM. The CDR3 sequence is 17 residues long. Trimming at V came to 5 bases and at J to 2 bases, leaving 10 bases not matched to a gene. The variable domain in full, with the rest retrieved from reference TRBV28 and TRBJ2-5, is DVKVTQSSRYLVKRTGEKVFLECVQDMDHENMFWYRQDPGLGLRLIYFSYDVKMKEKGDIPEGYSVSREKKERFSLILESASTNQTSMYLCASSPRPGTSGQETQYFGPGTRLLVL.